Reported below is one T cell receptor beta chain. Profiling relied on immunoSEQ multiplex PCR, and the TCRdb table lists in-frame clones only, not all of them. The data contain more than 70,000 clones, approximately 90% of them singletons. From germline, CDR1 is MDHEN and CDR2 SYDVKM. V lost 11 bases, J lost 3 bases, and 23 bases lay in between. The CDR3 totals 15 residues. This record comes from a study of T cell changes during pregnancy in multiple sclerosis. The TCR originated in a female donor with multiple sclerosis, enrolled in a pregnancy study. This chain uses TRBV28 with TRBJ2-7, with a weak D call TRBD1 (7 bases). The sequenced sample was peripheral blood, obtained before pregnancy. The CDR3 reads CASQGGESPLYEQYF. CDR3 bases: TGTGCCTCCCAGGGGGGCGAGAGCCCCCTCTACGAGCAGTACTTC.